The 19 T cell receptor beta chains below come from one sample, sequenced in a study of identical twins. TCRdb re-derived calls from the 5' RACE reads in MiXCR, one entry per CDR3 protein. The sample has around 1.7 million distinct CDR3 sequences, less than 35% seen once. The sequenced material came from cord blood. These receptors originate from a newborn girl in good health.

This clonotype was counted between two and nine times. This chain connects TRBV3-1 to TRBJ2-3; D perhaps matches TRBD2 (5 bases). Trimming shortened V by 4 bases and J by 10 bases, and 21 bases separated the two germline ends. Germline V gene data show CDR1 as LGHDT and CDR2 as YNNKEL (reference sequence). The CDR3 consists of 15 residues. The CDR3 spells CASSPRRPSEGSQYF. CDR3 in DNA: TGTGCCAGCAGCCCCAGGCGACCCTCCGAGGGATCGCAGTATTTT.

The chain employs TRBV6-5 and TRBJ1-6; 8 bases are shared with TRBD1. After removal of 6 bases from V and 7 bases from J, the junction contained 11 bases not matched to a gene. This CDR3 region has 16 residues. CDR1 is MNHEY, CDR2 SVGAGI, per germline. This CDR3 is CASRKRTGMGNSPLHF. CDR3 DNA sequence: TGTGCCAGCAGAAAACGGACAGGGATGGGGAATTCACCCCTCCACTTT.

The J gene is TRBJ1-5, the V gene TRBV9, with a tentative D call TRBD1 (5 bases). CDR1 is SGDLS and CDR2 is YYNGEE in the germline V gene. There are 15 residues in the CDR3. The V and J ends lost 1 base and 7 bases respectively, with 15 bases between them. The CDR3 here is CASSVSTGREQPQHF. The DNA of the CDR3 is TGTGCCAGCAGCGTATCCACGGGCAGGGAGCAGCCCCAGCATTTT.

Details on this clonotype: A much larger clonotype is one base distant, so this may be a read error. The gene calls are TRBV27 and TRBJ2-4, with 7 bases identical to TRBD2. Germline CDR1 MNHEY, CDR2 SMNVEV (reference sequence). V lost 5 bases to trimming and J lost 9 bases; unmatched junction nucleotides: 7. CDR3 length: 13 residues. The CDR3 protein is CASSVTAGPIQYF. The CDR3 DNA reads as TGTGCCAGCAGTGTAACAGCGGGACCCATTCAGTACTTC.

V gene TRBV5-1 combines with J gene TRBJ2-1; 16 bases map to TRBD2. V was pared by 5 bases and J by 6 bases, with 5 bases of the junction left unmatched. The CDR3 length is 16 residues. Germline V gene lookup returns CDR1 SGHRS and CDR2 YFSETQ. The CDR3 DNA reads TGCGCCAGCAGGGGACTAGCGGGAGGGCCTAGCAATGAGCAGTTCTTC. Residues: CASRGLAGGPSNEQFF.

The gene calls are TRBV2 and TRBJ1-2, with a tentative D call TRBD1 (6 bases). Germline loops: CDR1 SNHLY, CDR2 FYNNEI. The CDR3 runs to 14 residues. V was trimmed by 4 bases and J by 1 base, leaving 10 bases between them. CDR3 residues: CASSGGQINYGYTF. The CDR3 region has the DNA TGTGCCAGCAGTGGAGGACAGATTAACTATGGCTACACCTTC.

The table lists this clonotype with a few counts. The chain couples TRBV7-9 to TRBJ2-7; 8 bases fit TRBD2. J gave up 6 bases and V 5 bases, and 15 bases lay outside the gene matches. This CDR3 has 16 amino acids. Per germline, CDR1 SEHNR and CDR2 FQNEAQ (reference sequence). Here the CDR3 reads CASSLSLAGWTGEQYF. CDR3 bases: TGTGCCAGCAGCCTCTCCCTAGCGGGCTGGACGGGCGAGCAGTACTTC. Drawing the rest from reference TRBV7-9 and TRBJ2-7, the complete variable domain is DTGVSQNPRHKITKRGQNVTFRCDPISEHNRLYWYRQTLGQGPEFLTYFQNEAQLEKSRLLSDRFSAERPKGSFSTLEIQRTEQGDSAMYLCASSLSLAGWTGEQYFGPGTRLTVT.

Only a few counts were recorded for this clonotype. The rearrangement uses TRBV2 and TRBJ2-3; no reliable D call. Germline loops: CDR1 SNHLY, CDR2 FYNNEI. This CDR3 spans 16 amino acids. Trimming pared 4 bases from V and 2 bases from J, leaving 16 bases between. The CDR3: CASSGKATLNTDTQYF. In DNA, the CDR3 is TGTGCCAGCAGTGGGAAAGCGACCCTAAACACAGATACGCAGTATTTT. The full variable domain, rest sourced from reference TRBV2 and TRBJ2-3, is EPEVTQTPSHQVTQMGQEVILRCVPISNHLYFYWYRQILGQKVEFLVSFYNNEISEKSEIFDDQFSVERPDGSNFTLKIRSTKLEDSAMYFCASSGKATLNTDTQYFGPGTRLTVL.

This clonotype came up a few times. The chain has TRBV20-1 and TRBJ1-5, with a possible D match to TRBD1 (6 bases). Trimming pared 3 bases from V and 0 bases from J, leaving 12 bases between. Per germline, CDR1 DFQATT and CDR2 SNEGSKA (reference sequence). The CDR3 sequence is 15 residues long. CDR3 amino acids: CSARWGANSNQPQHF. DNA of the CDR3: TGCAGTGCTAGGTGGGGGGCTAATAGCAATCAGCCCCAGCATTTT.

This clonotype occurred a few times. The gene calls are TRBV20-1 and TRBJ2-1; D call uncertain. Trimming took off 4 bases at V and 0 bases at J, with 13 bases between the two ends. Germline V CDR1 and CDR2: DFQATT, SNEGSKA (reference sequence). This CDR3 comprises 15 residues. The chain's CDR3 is CSAKHVSSSYNEQFF. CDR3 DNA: TGCAGTGCTAAACATGTATCGAGCTCCTACAATGAGCAGTTCTTC.

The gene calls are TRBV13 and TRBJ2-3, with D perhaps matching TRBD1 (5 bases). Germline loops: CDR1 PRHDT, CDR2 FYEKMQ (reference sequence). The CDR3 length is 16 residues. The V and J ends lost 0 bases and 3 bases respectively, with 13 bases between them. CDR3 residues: CASSLGLTGLTDTQYF. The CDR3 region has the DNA TGTGCCAGCAGCTTAGGCCTAACAGGCCTGACAGATACGCAGTATTTT.

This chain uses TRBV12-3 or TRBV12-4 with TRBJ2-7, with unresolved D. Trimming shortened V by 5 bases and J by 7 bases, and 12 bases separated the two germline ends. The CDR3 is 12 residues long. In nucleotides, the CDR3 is TGTGCCAGCAGTCCGCGCCTAAATGAGCAGTACTTC. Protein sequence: CASSPRLNEQYF.

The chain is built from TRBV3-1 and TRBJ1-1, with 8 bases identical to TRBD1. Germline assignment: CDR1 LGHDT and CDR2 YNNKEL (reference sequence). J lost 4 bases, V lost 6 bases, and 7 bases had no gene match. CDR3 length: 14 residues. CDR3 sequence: CASSHRGGSTEAFF. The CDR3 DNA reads TGTGCCAGCAGTCACAGGGGGGGATCCACTGAAGCTTTCTTT.

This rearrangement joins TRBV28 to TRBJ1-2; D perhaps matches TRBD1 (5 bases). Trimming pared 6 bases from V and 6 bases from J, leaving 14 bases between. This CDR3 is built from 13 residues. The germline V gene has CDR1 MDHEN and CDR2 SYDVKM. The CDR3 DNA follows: TGTGCCAGCAGCCGACAGTGGCGGGATGGCTACACCTTC. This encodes CASSRQWRDGYTF.

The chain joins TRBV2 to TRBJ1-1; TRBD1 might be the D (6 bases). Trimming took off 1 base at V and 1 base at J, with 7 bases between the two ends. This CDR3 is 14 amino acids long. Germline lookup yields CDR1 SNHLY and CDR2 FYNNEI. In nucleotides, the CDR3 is TGTGCCAGCAGTGAAGGGACAGCGAACACTGAAGCTTTCTTT. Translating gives CASSEGTANTEAFF.

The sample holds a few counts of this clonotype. The CDR3 sequence is CSVGGGRAAGELFF. DNA of the CDR3: TGCAGCGTTGGTGGCGGGAGGGCCGCCGGGGAGCTGTTTTTT. The chain has TRBV29-1 and TRBJ2-2; 9 nucleotides match TRBD2. In germline, CDR1 is SQVTM, CDR2 ANQGSEA. The CDR3 runs 14 residues. V shed 4 bases and J 6 bases; nucleotides not matched to a gene: 6.

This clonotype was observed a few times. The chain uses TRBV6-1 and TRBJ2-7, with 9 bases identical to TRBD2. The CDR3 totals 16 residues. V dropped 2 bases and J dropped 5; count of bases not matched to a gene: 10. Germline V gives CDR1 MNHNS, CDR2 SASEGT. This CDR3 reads CASSETLASGIHEQYF. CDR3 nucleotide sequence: TGTGCCAGCAGTGAAACGCTGGCTAGCGGGATCCACGAGCAGTACTTC.

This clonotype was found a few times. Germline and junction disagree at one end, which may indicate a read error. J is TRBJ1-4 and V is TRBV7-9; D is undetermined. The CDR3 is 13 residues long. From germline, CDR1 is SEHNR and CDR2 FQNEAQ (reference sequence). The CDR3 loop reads CASNLGRGEKLFF. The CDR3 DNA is TGTGCCAGCAACTTAGGACGTGGTGAAAAACTGTTTTTT.

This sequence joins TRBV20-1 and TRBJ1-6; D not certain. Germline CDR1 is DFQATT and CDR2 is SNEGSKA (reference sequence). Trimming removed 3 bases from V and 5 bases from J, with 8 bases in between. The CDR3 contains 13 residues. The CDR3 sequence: CSARSLNNSPLHF. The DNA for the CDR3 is TGCAGTGCTAGGAGCCTAAATAATTCACCCCTCCACTTT.